This is a list of T cell receptor beta chains from one sample in a study of blood T cell repertoires in COVID-19. The assay was immunoSEQ multiplex PCR, and TCRdb's table has in-frame clones only and misses some. The sample lists over 30,000 clones, roughly nine tenths occurring once. The source material was peripheral blood. All receptors derive from a human donor in a cohort sampled during active COVID-19. The CDR3 runs from the conserved cysteine through the conserved F or W. The D gene is left open where the match is weak. Size is omitted from some rows. Given values are once, few, many or a class for expanded clones.

NA TRBJ2-1 NA TRBV5-1 CASSLESLYNEQFF TGCGCCAGCAGCTTGGAATCTCTGTACAATGAGCAGTTCTTC
NA TRBJ1-2 NA TRBV2 CANLRQLEFGYTF TGTGCCAACCTTAGACAGCTCGAATTTGGCTACACCTTC
NA TRBJ2-1 NA TRBV9 CASSGGDGSYNEQFF TGTGCCAGCAGCGGGGGAGATGGTTCCTACAATGAGCAGTTCTTC
TRBD2 TRBJ2-5 NA TRBV5-1 CASSLEPSGGVETQYF TGCGCCAGCAGCTTGGAGCCTAGCGGGGGGGTGGAGACCCAGTACTTC
TRBD1 TRBJ2-4 once TRBV7-9 CASSSGDRDLLAKNIQYF TGTGCCAGCAGCTCCGGGGACAGGGATTTATTAGCCAAAAACATTCAGTACTTC
NA TRBJ1-3 NA TRBV3-1/TRBV3-2 CASSRQGSGNTIYF TGTGCCAGCAGCCGGCAGGGCTCCGGAAACACCATATATTTT
NA TRBJ1-2 NA TRBV6-5 CASIPGISGYTF TGTGCCAGCATCCCAGGGATAAGTGGCTACACCTTC
NA TRBJ1-1 NA TRBV5-4 CASSLAGLDTEAFF TGTGCCAGCAGCTTGGCCGGGTTGGACACTGAAGCTTTCTTT
NA TRBJ1-1 NA TRBV7-2 CASSQGRGPEAFF TGTGCCAGCAGCCAAGGGAGGGGCCCTGAAGCTTTCTTT
TRBD1 TRBJ2-6 NA TRBV30 CAWRPGQASNVLTF TGTGCCTGGAGACCCGGACAGGCCTCAAACGTCCTGACTTTC
NA TRBJ2-1 NA TRBV7-2 CASSPSGSNNEQFF TGTGCCAGCAGCCCCTCCGGGAGTAACAATGAGCAGTTCTTC
TRBD1 TRBJ1-2 once TRBV6-5 CASRAGQANYGYTF TGTGCCAGCAGGGCGGGACAGGCTAACTATGGCTACACCTTC
TRBD1 TRBJ1-1 NA TRBV10-3 CAIRTGVNTEAFF TGTGCCATACGGACAGGAGTGAACACTGAAGCTTTCTTT
TRBD1 TRBJ1-1 NA TRBV5-1 CASSLVGTAEAFF TGCGCCAGCAGCTTGGTAGGGACAGCAGAAGCTTTCTTT
TRBD1 TRBJ1-1 NA TRBV4-3 CASSQDMTGGANTEAFF TGCGCCAGCAGCCAAGATATGACAGGGGGCGCGAACACTGAAGCTTTCTTT
TRBD1 TRBJ1-1 NA TRBV7-9 CASSHGQGMNTEAFF TGTGCCAGCAGCCACGGACAGGGAATGAACACTGAAGCTTTCTTT
NA TRBJ2-1 NA TRBV5-1 CASSLDFLYNEQFF TGCGCCAGCAGCTTGGACTTTTTATACAATGAGCAGTTCTTC
TRBD2 TRBJ2-3 NA TRBV9 CASSVAAGGPLDTQYF TGTGCCAGCAGCGTAGCGGCGGGAGGGCCTCTGGATACGCAGTATTTT
TRBD2 TRBJ2-5 NA TRBV7-6 CASSLAVAGGLETQYF TGTGCCAGCAGCTTAGCAGTTGCGGGAGGGTTAGAGACCCAGTACTTC
NA TRBJ1-6 NA TRBV12-3/TRBV12-4 CASSLEGRSPLHF TGTGCCAGCAGTTTGGAGGGCCGCTCACCCCTCCACTTT
NA TRBJ1-5 NA TRBV2 CASSLGGGNQPQHF TGTGCCAGCAGCTTGGGTGGGGGGAATCAGCCCCAGCATTTT
NA TRBJ1-1 few TRBV10-3 CAISPLGGNTEAFF TGTGCCATCAGCCCCCTGGGGGGAAACACTGAAGCTTTCTTT